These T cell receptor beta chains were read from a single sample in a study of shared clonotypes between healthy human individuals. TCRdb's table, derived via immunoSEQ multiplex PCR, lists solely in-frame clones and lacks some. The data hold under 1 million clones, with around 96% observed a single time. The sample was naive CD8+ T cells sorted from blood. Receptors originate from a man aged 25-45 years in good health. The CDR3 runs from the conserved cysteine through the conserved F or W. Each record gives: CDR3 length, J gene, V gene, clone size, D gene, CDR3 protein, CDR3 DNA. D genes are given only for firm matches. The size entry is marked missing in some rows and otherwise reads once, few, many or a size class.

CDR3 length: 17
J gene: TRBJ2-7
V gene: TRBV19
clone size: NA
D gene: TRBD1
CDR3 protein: CASSPYLDRDGRYEQYF
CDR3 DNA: TGTGCCAGTAGTCCCTACCTGGACAGGGACGGTCGATACGAGCAGTACTTC

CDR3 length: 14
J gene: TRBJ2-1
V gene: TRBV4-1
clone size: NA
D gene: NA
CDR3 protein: CASSPGTRGDEQFF
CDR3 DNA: TGCGCCAGCAGCCCCGGGACTCGTGGCGATGAGCAGTTCTTC

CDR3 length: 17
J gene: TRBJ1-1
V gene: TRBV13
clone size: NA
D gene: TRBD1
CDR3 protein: CASSQGTGVMGNTEAFF
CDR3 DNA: TGTGCCAGCAGCCAAGGGACAGGGGTCATGGGGAACACTGAAGCTTTCTTT

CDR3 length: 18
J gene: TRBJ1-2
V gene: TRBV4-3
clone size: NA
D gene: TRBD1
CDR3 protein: CASSQDRDRMMIRYGYTF
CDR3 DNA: TGCGCCAGCAGCCAAGATCGGGACAGGATGATGATTCGCTATGGCTACACCTTC

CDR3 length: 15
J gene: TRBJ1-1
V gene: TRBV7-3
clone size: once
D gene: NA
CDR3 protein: CASSLTAGTFTEAFF
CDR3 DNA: TGTGCCAGCAGCTTAACCGCAGGGACATTCACTGAAGCTTTCTTT

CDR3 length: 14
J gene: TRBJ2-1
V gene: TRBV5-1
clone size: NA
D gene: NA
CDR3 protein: CASSTMGQLNEQFF
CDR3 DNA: TGCGCCAGCAGCACTATGGGACAACTAAATGAGCAGTTCTTC

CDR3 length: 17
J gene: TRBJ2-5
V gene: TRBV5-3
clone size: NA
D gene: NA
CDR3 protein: CARSPSREKLYQETQYF
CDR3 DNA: TGTGCCAGAAGTCCTAGCAGGGAGAAACTATACCAAGAGACCCAGTACTTC

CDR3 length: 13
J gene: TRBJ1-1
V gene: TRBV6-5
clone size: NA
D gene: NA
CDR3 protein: CASSYSNPSEAFF
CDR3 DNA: TGTGCCAGCAGTTACTCGAATCCGAGCGAAGCTTTCTTT

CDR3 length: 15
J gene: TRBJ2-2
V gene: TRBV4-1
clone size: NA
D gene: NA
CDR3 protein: CASSPSNFDTGELFF
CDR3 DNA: TGCGCCAGCAGCCCCTCGAACTTCGACACCGGGGAGCTGTTTTTT

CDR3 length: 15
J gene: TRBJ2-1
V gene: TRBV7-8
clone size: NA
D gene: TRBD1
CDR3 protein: CASSYGGTGGDEQFF
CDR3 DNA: TGTGCCAGCAGCTACGGTGGGACAGGGGGCGATGAGCAGTTCTTC

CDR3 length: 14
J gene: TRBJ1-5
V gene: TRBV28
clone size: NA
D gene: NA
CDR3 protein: CASSPPGSNQPQHF
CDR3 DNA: TGTGCCAGCAGCCCTCCCGGGAGCAATCAGCCCCAGCATTTT

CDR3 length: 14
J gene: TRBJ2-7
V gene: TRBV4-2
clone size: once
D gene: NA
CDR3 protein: CASSQELAGYEQYF
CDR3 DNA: TGTGCCAGCAGCCAAGAACTAGCAGGCTACGAGCAGTACTTC

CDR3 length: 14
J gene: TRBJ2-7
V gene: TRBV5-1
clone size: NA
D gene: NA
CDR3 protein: CASSLHRDNYEQYF
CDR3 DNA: TGCGCCAGCAGCCTCCACCGGGACAACTACGAGCAGTACTTC

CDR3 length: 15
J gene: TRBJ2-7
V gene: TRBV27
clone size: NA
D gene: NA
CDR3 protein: CASSPDLGLGDEQYF
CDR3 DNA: TGTGCCAGCAGTCCTGATCTCGGACTGGGGGACGAGCAGTACTTC